This T cell receptor (beta chain) was retrieved from a study of T-cell reconstitution after alpha-beta-depleted transplantation in children. Unique molecular identifiers were incorporated into the prepared TCRbeta library. TCRdb ran MiXCR on the PCR reads and lists one entry per CDR3 protein. The sample has under 850,000 distinct CDR3 sequences; under 15% are singletons. On this clonotype: No antigen is known for it.

Overall study results and limits: Expanded graft clones numbering several hundred reportedly gave rise to alpha-beta T cells about two months after transplant. At one year after transplant, newly produced T cells mostly accounted for T-cell counts and diversity. The origin of high day-60 TCRbeta diversity in some patients lay in surviving recipient T cells and thymic progenitors.

The J segment lost 3 bases and the V segment lost 6 bases, leaving 10 bases of the junction unmatched. Germline loops: CDR1 SGHRS, CDR2 YFSETQ. The CDR3 is 15 residues long. This receptor was obtained from a girl aged 2 to 10 with congenital amegakaryocytic thrombocytopenia, due to receive a stem cell transplant. The chain recombines TRBV5-1 with TRBJ2-3, with 7 bases aligning to TRBD2. The sequences come from PBMCs, collected before TCRalphabeta/CD19-depleted stem cell transplant. The CDR3 nucleotides are TGCGCCAGCACCCTGGGGGGGTCGACTACAGATACGCAGTATTTT. Its translation is CASTLGGSTTDTQYF.